The sequence of this T cell receptor (beta chain) was determined in a study of control samples from healthy donors and cancer patients. Assay: immunoSEQ multiplex PCR; the TCRdb copy retains only in-frame clones and omits some. The profile shows fewer than 200,000 clones, around 90% of them singletons. V gave up 3 bases and J gave up 6 bases; unmatched junction bases: 11. Germline CDR1 and CDR2: SGHAT and FQNNGV. The CDR3 runs to 18 residues. The sequence was obtained from a woman between 25 and 40 years old in good health. This chain links TRBV11-2 with TRBJ2-3; 14 bases fit TRBD2. The sample was blood. The CDR3 nucleotides read TGTGCCAGCAGCTTTGGACGACTAGCGGGAGGGCCGGGGGATACGCAGTATTTT. Residues: CASSFGRLAGGPGDTQYF.